This T cell receptor (beta chain) was recorded in a study of circulating and synovial CD4+ cells in juvenile arthritis. The table came from immunoSEQ multiplex PCR; TCRdb's copy has only in-frame clones and leaves some out. The sample holds just over 35,000 clones; about 94% are singletons and the top ten take less than 0.8%. V gave up 3 bases and J gave up 6 bases; unmatched junction bases: 8. CDR1 SGDLS and CDR2 YYNGEE come from the germline V gene. The CDR3 covers 15 residues. The rearrangement links TRBV9 to TRBJ2-5; 10 bases line up with TRBD1. The sequence came from a human donor with juvenile idiopathic arthritis. The sequencing input was CD4+ T cells from blood. This CDR3 reads CASSGATGGMKTQYF. The CDR3 region has the DNA TGTGCCAGCAGCGGGGCGACAGGGGGCATGAAGACCCAGTACTTC.